These T cell receptor beta chains were read from a single sample in a study of glioma-infiltrating T cells. TCRdb called the multiplex PCR reads again in MiXCR, with one record for every CDR3 protein. The repertoire includes around 390,000 distinct CDR3 sequences, 41% of them detected once, and 9.5% to 15% sits in the top ten. The sample comprised glioma tissue, nonneoplastic brain tissue, or PBMCs (not recorded which). The receptors here all came from a human donor with low-grade glioma or glioblastoma, undergoing nonglioma brain surgery, or in good health (not recorded which). The CDR3 runs from the conserved cysteine through the conserved F or W. The D gene is left open where the match is weak. For some rows the clone size is stated as once, few or many, or as a class when expanded; others skip it.

D	V	J	size	CDR3	DNA
TRBD1	TRBV28	TRBJ1-3	few	CASSRQGRSIYF	TGTGCCAGCAGTCGACAGGGTCGGTCCATATATTTT
-	TRBV20-1	TRBJ2-2	-	CSASGGLTGELFF	TGCAGTGCTAGTGGCGGGCTCACCGGGGAGCTGTTTTTT
-	TRBV28	TRBJ1-5	-	CASSQVGQPKHF	TGTGCCAGCAGTCAAGTAGGGCAGCCCAAGCATTTT
-	TRBV11-2	TRBJ1-3	once	CASSSVGPGGNTIYF	TGTGCCAGCAGCTCGGTGGGGCCGGGTGGAAACACCATATATTTT
TRBD1	TRBV3-1	TRBJ1-2	-	CASSHPQGASGYTF	TGTGCCAGCAGCCATCCACAGGGGGCCTCTGGCTACACCTTC
TRBD2	TRBV25-1	TRBJ2-1	-	CASSELAGVGEQFF	TGTGCCAGCAGTGAACTAGCGGGAGTCGGTGAGCAGTTCTTC
TRBD1	TRBV7-2	TRBJ2-5	-	CAGSPDRGRETEYF	TGTGCCGGCAGCCCGGACAGGGGAAGGGAGACCGAGTACTTC
-	TRBV6-1	TRBJ1-2	-	CASSPGAANYGYTF	TGTGCCAGCAGCCCGGGCGCAGCTAACTATGGCTACACCTTT
-	TRBV18	TRBJ2-7	-	CASSRGRVSSSYEQYF	TGTGCCAGCTCACGGGGGCGGGTCTCGAGCTCCTACGAGCAGTACTTC
-	TRBV28	TRBJ2-4	-	CASSFAIESAKDIQYF	TGTGCCAGCAGTTTTGCAATTGAGTCGGCCAAAGACATTCAGTACTTC
-	TRBV29-1	TRBJ2-2	-	CSVDVGDGELFF	TGCAGCGTTGACGTCGGTGACGGGGAGCTGTTTTTT
-	TRBV6-1	TRBJ1-5	many	CASSDHLDQPQHF	TGTGCCAGCAGTGATCATCTGGATCAGCCCCAGCATTTT
TRBD2	TRBV12-3/TRBV12-4	TRBJ2-1	-	CASKLGSGRGEQFF	TGTGCCAGCAAGTTGGGAAGCGGGAGGGGTGAGCAGTTCTTC
TRBD2	TRBV29-1	TRBJ2-3	-	CSVESLAGVATDTQYF	TGCAGCGTTGAATCCCTAGCGGGAGTAGCTACAGATACGCAGTATTTT
-	TRBV15	TRBJ1-1	many	CATSRKDLAAFF	TGTGCCACCAGCCGGAAGGACCTGGCAGCTTTCTTT
-	TRBV7-2	TRBJ2-3	-	CASSPGRATDTQYF	TGTGCCAGCAGCCCCGGCAGGGCCACAGATACGCAGTATTTT
TRBD1	TRBV28	TRBJ1-1	few	CASSSPGQGWVTEAFF	TGTGCCAGCAGTTCCCCCGGACAGGGTTGGGTCACTGAAGCTTTCTTT
-	TRBV18	TRBJ2-5	few	CASSPIPGPLQETQYF	TGTGCCAGCTCACCCATACCGGGACCGCTACAAGAGACCCAGTACTTC
TRBD2	TRBV6-1	TRBJ2-1	many	CASSHRVGGRATNEQFF	TGTGCCAGCAGTCATCGAGTGGGCGGGAGGGCGACCAATGAGCAGTTCTTC
-	TRBV20-1	TRBJ2-6	many	CSAAGRAGANVLTF	TGCAGTGCAGCAGGAAGAGCCGGGGCCAACGTCCTGACTTTC
-	TRBV7-2	TRBJ1-2	-	CASRPRGQFYGYTF	TGTGCCAGCCGACCCCGTGGACAGTTCTATGGCTACACCTTC
TRBD2	TRBV4-2	TRBJ2-1	-	CASSGRLAGGSYNEQFF	TGTGCCAGCAGCGGGCGACTAGCGGGAGGCTCCTACAATGAGCAGTTCTTC
-	TRBV20-1	TRBJ2-6	-	CSAYTGTGANVLTF	TGCAGTGCTTACACAGGGACTGGGGCCAACGTCCTGACTTTC
TRBD1	TRBV18	TRBJ1-1	-	CASSFGQGDTEAFF	TGTGCCAGCTCATTTGGACAGGGGGACACTGAAGCTTTCTTT
-	TRBV30	TRBJ1-5	-	CAWIVDSNQPQHF	TGTGCCTGGATTGTGGATAGCAATCAGCCCCAGCATTTT
TRBD2	TRBV6-2/TRBV6-3	TRBJ2-3	-	CASSYSIASGSPTDTQYF	TGTGCCAGCAGTTACTCGATCGCAAGCGGGAGCCCCACAGATACGCAGTATTTT
-	TRBV11-2	TRBJ1-1	-	CAGSFGWRANGDTEAFF	TGTGCCGGCAGCTTTGGTTGGCGGGCGAATGGAGACACTGAAGCTTTCTTT
TRBD2	TRBV4-3	TRBJ2-1	many	CASSQGLAGVYGEFF	TGCGCCAGCAGCCAAGGGCTAGCGGGAGTATATGGCGAGTTCTTC
-	TRBV5-1	TRBJ1-1	-	CASSLETEWAPAFF	TGCGCCAGCAGCTTGGAGACAGAATGGGCTCCAGCTTTCTTT
-	TRBV20-1	TRBJ1-2	-	CSAPDTTRGIRGYNF	TGCAGTGCTCCGGACACCACGAGAGGTATACGTGGCTACAACTTC
-	TRBV20-1	TRBJ1-2	many	CSAREGGYTF	TGCAGTGCTAGAGAGGGCGGCTACACCTTC
-	TRBV15	TRBJ2-3	-	CATEETRGLTDTQYF	TGTGCCACCGAAGAGACTAGAGGGCTGACAGATACGCAGTATTTT
-	TRBV2	TRBJ2-5	once	CASSALTDSQETQYF	TGTGCCAGCAGTGCTCTAACGGACAGCCAAGAGACCCAGTACTTC
-	TRBV20-1	TRBJ2-5	-	CSARGRWGGETQYF	TGCAGTGCTAGAGGCCGGTGGGGGGGCGAGACCCAGTACTTC
-	TRBV20-1	TRBJ2-1	many	CSARGLVNEQFF	TGCAGTGCTAGGGGGCTAGTGAATGAGCAGTTCTTC
TRBD1	TRBV10-3	TRBJ2-1	few	CAISESTGGREQFF	TGTGCCATCAGTGAGTCTACAGGGGGCAGGGAGCAGTTCTTC
-	TRBV20-1	TRBJ2-1	many	CSARDGHLRDEQFF	TGCAGTGCTAGAGATGGCCACCTTAGGGATGAGCAGTTCTTC
TRBD2	TRBV20-1	TRBJ2-3	-	CSARLAGGYTDTQYF	TGCAGTGCTAGACTAGCGGGAGGGTACACAGATACGCAGTACTTT
-	TRBV27	TRBJ2-1	many	CASSFLGAHNEQFF	TGTGCCAGCAGTTTCCTGGGAGCCCACAATGAGCAGTTCTTC